The 23 T cell receptor beta chains in this list originate from one sample, sequenced in a study of T cells expressing NK-cell markers. TCRdb re-called the 5' RACE reads and catalogs CDR3 proteins one per entry, DNA excluded. This sample's table reports approximately 440,000 distinct CDR3 sequences. Sequencing used blood T cells: a sorted CD56 or NKG2C T cell subset, CD4+ or CD8+ T cells, or bulk PBMC T cells (not recorded which). Receptors originate from a woman in her fifties or sixties in good health.

V usage is TRBV5-1 and J usage is TRBJ2-5; TCRdb reports TRBD1, a call that lacks DNA to check it against. There are 17 residues in the CDR3. Germline loops: CDR1 SGHRS, CDR2 YFSETQ. The CDR3 region is CASSLRLTLGAQETQYF.

V and J are TRBV25-1 and TRBJ1-5; TCRdb's D call of TRBD1 is untestable without DNA. Germline values: CDR1 MGHDK, CDR2 SYGVNS. This CDR3 is built from 14 residues. The CDR3 protein is CASRDSGGNQPQHF.

The J gene is TRBJ1-1, the V gene TRBV5-1. Germline V CDR1 and CDR2: SGHRS, YFSETQ. This CDR3 spans 15 amino acids. CDR3 sequence: CASRSLDGVGTEAFF. Supplemented by reference TRBV5-1 and TRBJ1-1, the full variable domain reads KAGVTQTPRYLIKTRGQQVTLSCSPISGHRSVSWYQQTPGQGLQFLFEYFSETQRNKGNFPGRFSGRQFSNSRSEMNVSTLELGDSALYLCASRSLDGVGTEAFFGQGTRLTVV.

CDR3 sequence: CSARGTSNSNQPQHF. V usage is TRBV20-1 and J usage is TRBJ1-5. Germline CDR1 reads DFQATT; CDR2 reads SNEGSKA (reference sequence). The CDR3 extends over 15 amino acids.

The chain recombines TRBV12-3 or TRBV12-4 with TRBJ2-1; TCRdb outputs TRBD2, but without DNA this stays unchecked. The CDR3 runs 12 residues. CDR3 loop: CASSFLQLAPFF.

The chain joins TRBV12-3 or TRBV12-4 to TRBJ2-6. CDR3 length equals 15 residues. The CDR3 is CATKVEHSGANVLTF.

The rearrangement links TRBV20-1 to TRBJ2-1; TCRdb proposes TRBD2, but this gene call is untestable without DNA. In germline, CDR1 is DFQATT, CDR2 SNEGSKA (reference sequence). The CDR3 runs 13 residues. The CDR3 reads CSARDGRNNEQFF.

The chain links TRBV12-5 to TRBJ2-5; TCRdb indicates TRBD2, and absent DNA this call remains unverified. From germline, CDR1 is LGHNT and CDR2 FRNRAP. The CDR3 is 13 amino acids. This CDR3 reads CASGRGSAETQYF. The whole variable domain, remainder taken from reference TRBV12-5 and TRBJ2-5, is DARVTQTPRHKVTEMGQEVTMRCQPILGHNTVFWYRQTMMQGLELLAYFRNRAPLDDSGMPKDRFSAEMPDATLATLKIQPSEPRDSAVYFCASGRGSAETQYFGPGTRLLVL.

The chain employs TRBV5-6 and TRBJ2-3; no DNA is available, so the TRBD1 call from TCRdb remains unchecked. The CDR3 consists of 21 residues. Germline CDR1 reads SGHDT; CDR2 reads YYEEEE. The CDR3 spells CASSNLRGGTGGMGRTDTQYF.

This chain joins TRBV3-1 and TRBJ1-4. This CDR3 is built from 14 residues. The germline V gene has CDR1 LGHDT and CDR2 YNNKEL (reference sequence). The CDR3 protein is CASSQGLRGEKLFF.

The J gene is TRBJ2-1, the V gene TRBV24-1. Germline CDR1 KGHDR, CDR2 SFDVKD. The CDR3 runs 16 residues. CDR3 loop: CATSDPQWTRIGEQFF.

J is TRBJ2-1 and V is TRBV18; TCRdb lists TRBD2, though no DNA is available to test this call. The CDR3 sequence is 14 residues long. Germline-derived CDR1 and CDR2 are KGHSH and LQKENI. The CDR3 loop is CASSLKRALGEQFF.

The chain links TRBV20-1 to TRBJ2-6; TCRdb's D call of TRBD2 is untestable without DNA. CDR3 length: 15 amino acids. Germline V gives CDR1 DFQATT, CDR2 SNEGSKA (reference sequence). CDR3 residues: CSAGTAVSGANVLTF.

V usage is TRBV6-5 and J usage is TRBJ2-1. The CDR3 length is 13 residues. The germline gives CDR1 MNHEY, CDR2 SVGAGI. The chain's CDR3 is CASSDDTINEQFF.

The gene calls are TRBV10-1 and TRBJ1-2; with no DNA, the TCRdb D assignment of TRBD1 cannot be verified. This CDR3 is 14 amino acids long. The germline V gene has CDR1 WNHNN and CDR2 SYGVQD (reference sequence). The CDR3 sequence: CARGTEKRGYGYTF.

The CDR3 is CATSDPKAGGLYEQFF. The J gene is TRBJ2-1, the V gene TRBV24-1; the TRBD2 assignment by TCRdb is unverifiable without DNA. The CDR3 totals 16 residues. Germline CDR1 KGHDR, CDR2 SFDVKD.

The gene calls are TRBV20-1 and TRBJ2-5; TCRdb returns TRBD2, unconfirmable since there is no DNA. Per the germline V gene, CDR1 is DFQATT and CDR2 is SNEGSKA (reference sequence). The CDR3 consists of 14 residues. The CDR3 here is CSARPAGTGETQYF.

The J gene is TRBJ2-1, the V gene TRBV5-1. Germline-derived CDR1 and CDR2 are SGHRS and YFSETQ. The CDR3 has 14 amino acids. The CDR3 here is CASSADLSYNEQFF.

The chain joins TRBV3-1 to TRBJ1-1; TCRdb calls TRBD1, which cannot be checked without DNA. Germline V gene data show CDR1 as LGHDT and CDR2 as YNNKEL (reference sequence). This CDR3 contains 15 residues. CDR3 in amino acids: CASSPPVGGSTEAFF.

The chain recombines TRBV7-9 with TRBJ2-1; TCRdb's D call, TRBD1, is unchecked because there is no DNA. Looked up from germline, CDR1 is SEHNR and CDR2 is FQNEAQ (reference sequence). This CDR3 region has 15 residues. The CDR3 loop is CASSPSGTGTDEQFF.

The chain couples TRBV5-1 to TRBJ2-2. The CDR3 contains 14 residues. Germline V gene sequence: CDR1 SGHRS, CDR2 YFSETQ. This CDR3 is CASSTLDRTGELFF.

This CDR3 reads CATGGQTIRGDTQYF. The rearrangement links TRBV10-3 to TRBJ2-3; TCRdb's assignment of TRBD1 cannot be checked, as there is no DNA. The CDR3 consists of 15 residues. The V gene's germline CDR1 is ENHRY and CDR2 SYGVKD.

The gene calls are TRBV10-3 and TRBJ2-3; the D gene TCRdb calls, TRBD1, cannot be checked with no DNA. CDR1 and CDR2 from the germline V gene are ENHRY and SYGVKD. The CDR3 runs to 14 residues. The chain's CDR3 is CAVQGQASTDTQYF.